Included here is one T cell receptor (beta chain) sequence, with context. No antigen is known for it. The data are from a study of OX40 agonist ivuxolimab in advanced cancers. Findings and limits, study-wide: Certain nonresponders likewise exhibited a low normalized T-cell clonal expansion.

Libraries were prepared by immunoSEQ multiplex PCR; TCRdb keeps only in-frame clonotypes and omits some of them. The table shows approximately 25,000 clones, with approximately 83% occurring only once. V lost 1 base to trimming and J lost 7 bases, with 4 bases between them. Germline CDR1 is DFQATT and CDR2 is SNEGSKA (reference sequence). The CDR3 extends over 11 amino acids. The specimen was CD4+ or CD8+ T cells sorted from blood, collected in a trial of the OX40 agonist ivuxolimab. V and J are TRBV20-1 and TRBJ1-4; unclear D gene. This TCR came from an adult with an advanced solid tumor such as melanoma, head and neck, liver or kidney cancer. For the CDR3, the DNA is TGCAGTGCTAGAGTTGGTGAAAAACTGTTTTTT. Protein: CSARVGEKLFF.